This is a list of T cell receptor beta chains from one sample in a study of shared clonotypes between healthy human individuals. Only in-frame clones appear in the TCRdb table, and some are missing; sequencing was by immunoSEQ multiplex PCR. The sample shows 1 million to 1.3 million clones, approximately 80% of them seen only once. The source material was memory CD4+ T cells from PBMCs. The receptors were gathered from a man aged 18 to 30 in good health. Some clones in this sample may be carry-over from other donors' samples. Both conserved end residues are part of each CDR3. Fields, in order: clone size, V gene, J gene, D gene, CDR3 protein, CDR3 DNA. D genes are given only for firm matches. The size of a clone is reported for some rows only, either as once, few or many, or as a class for expanded clones.

-	TRBV7-2	TRBJ2-7	TRBD1	CASSLGPGQGYYEQYF	TGTGCCAGCAGCTTAGGTCCGGGACAGGGATACTACGAGCAGTACTTC
-	TRBV14	TRBJ1-2	-	CASSQGGVVYNYGYTF	TGTGCCAGCAGCCAAGGGGGAGTGGTCTACAACTATGGCTACACCTTC
-	TRBV9	TRBJ2-6	TRBD1	CASSVDGTGWYGANVLTF	TGTGCCAGCAGCGTAGACGGGACAGGGTGGTATGGGGCCAACGTCCTGACTTTC
few	TRBV30	TRBJ1-5	-	CAWSGGNLGQPQHF	TGTGCCTGGAGTGGAGGAAATCTTGGGCAGCCCCAGCATTTT
-	TRBV7-2	TRBJ2-5	TRBD1	CASSSDREATQYF	TGTGCCAGCAGCTCGGACAGGGAAGCGACCCAGTACTTC
-	TRBV11-1	TRBJ1-1	-	CASTRVPVGTEAFF	TGTGCCAGCACCCGGGTTCCGGTGGGCACTGAAGCTTTCTTT
-	TRBV30	TRBJ2-3	-	CACLWRGRGTDTQYF	TGTGCCTGTCTCTGGCGGGGGCGCGGGACAGATACGCAGTATTTT
-	TRBV7-6	TRBJ2-2	-	CASSRTGNTGELFF	TGTGCCAGCAGCCGCACAGGGAACACCGGGGAGCTGTTTTTT
-	TRBV7-8	TRBJ1-4	TRBD1	CASSLGQGQEKLFF	TGTGCCAGCAGCCTGGGACAGGGTCAGGAAAAACTGTTTTTT
-	TRBV27	TRBJ2-5	-	CASSLSFGTPYF	TGTGCCAGCAGTTTATCCTTCGGCACGCCGTACTTC
-	TRBV6-1	TRBJ2-7	-	CASSGEFTIPYEQYF	TGTGCCAGCAGTGGGGAGTTCACGATTCCCTACGAGCAGTACTTC
-	TRBV28	TRBJ1-4	-	CASSLGEPGERGEKLFF	TGTGCCAGCAGTTTGGGGGAACCAGGGGAGAGGGGCGAAAAACTGTTTTTT
-	TRBV7-3	TRBJ1-1	-	CASSFTGWGTEAFF	TGTGCCAGCAGCTTTACAGGGTGGGGCACTGAAGCTTTCTTT
-	TRBV12-5	TRBJ1-2	-	CASGPRITNYGYTF	TGTGCTAGTGGTCCCCGTATCACTAACTATGGCTACACCTTC
-	TRBV7-9	TRBJ1-1	TRBD1	CASSHRDRGFAEAFF	TGTGCCAGCAGCCACCGGGACAGGGGCTTCGCTGAAGCTTTCTTT
-	TRBV5-5	TRBJ2-1	TRBD2	CASSLTGPSGSYSYNEQFF	TGTGCCAGCAGCTTGACGGGACCTAGCGGGAGTTACTCCTACAATGAGCAGTTCTTC
-	TRBV6-5	TRBJ2-2	-	CASSIGTLTGELFF	TGTGCCAGCAGCATCGGGACTCTCACCGGGGAGCTGTTTTTT
-	TRBV27	TRBJ2-7	TRBD1	CASSRSGQLSYEQYF	TGTGCCAGCAGTCGATCGGGACAGCTTTCCTACGAGCAGTACTTC
-	TRBV5-4	TRBJ1-1	TRBD1	CASRPPGTGLMNTEAFF	TGTGCCAGCAGGCCCCCGGGGACAGGGCTCATGAACACTGAAGCTTTCTTT
-	TRBV25-1	TRBJ2-7	TRBD1	CASSRSGGRYEQYF	TGTGCCAGCAGTAGGTCAGGGGGCAGGTACGAGCAGTACTTC
few	TRBV10-2	TRBJ2-5	TRBD1	CASSPGQGEQETQYF	TGCGCCAGCAGCCCGGGACAGGGGGAACAAGAGACCCAGTACTTC
-	TRBV10-3	TRBJ2-7	-	CATQTDTYEQYF	TGTGCCACCCAGACAGATACCTACGAGCAGTACTTC
-	TRBV20-1	TRBJ2-5	-	CSAPSRLAQYF	TGCAGTGCTCCCTCCCGTCTGGCCCAGTACTTC
-	TRBV9	TRBJ1-2	-	CASSPPGDYGYTF	TGTGCCAGCAGCCCCCCCGGAGACTATGGCTACACCTTC
-	TRBV5-4	TRBJ2-6	-	CASSLVTATGANVLTF	TGTGCCAGCAGCTTGGTGACAGCCACTGGGGCCAACGTCCTGACTTTC
-	TRBV28	TRBJ1-4	-	CASSSLTGTHLQGEKLFF	TGTGCCAGCAGTTCCTTAACCGGGACACATCTACAAGGAGAAAAACTGTTTTTT
-	TRBV5-1	TRBJ2-2	-	CASSLGQSYTGELFF	TGCGCCAGCAGCTTGGGACAGAGCTACACCGGGGAGCTGTTTTTT
-	TRBV5-1	TRBJ2-7	TRBD2	CASSFGLAGADEQYF	TGCGCCAGCAGCTTCGGGCTAGCGGGTGCCGACGAGCAGTACTTC
-	TRBV27	TRBJ1-2	TRBD1	CASSFWDSDGYTF	TGTGCCAGCAGTTTCTGGGACAGCGATGGCTACACCTTC
-	TRBV4-1	TRBJ2-7	TRBD2	CASSQSGTSAYEQYF	TGCGCCAGCAGCCAATCCGGGACTAGCGCCTACGAGCAGTACTTC
-	TRBV5-4	TRBJ2-5	TRBD1	CASRGQFRGREETQYF	TGTGCCAGCAGGGGTCAATTCAGGGGGCGTGAGGAGACCCAGTACTTC
many	TRBV5-5	TRBJ2-7	TRBD1	CASSPRQGSSYEQYF	TGTGCCAGCAGCCCCCGACAGGGGAGCTCCTACGAGCAGTACTTC